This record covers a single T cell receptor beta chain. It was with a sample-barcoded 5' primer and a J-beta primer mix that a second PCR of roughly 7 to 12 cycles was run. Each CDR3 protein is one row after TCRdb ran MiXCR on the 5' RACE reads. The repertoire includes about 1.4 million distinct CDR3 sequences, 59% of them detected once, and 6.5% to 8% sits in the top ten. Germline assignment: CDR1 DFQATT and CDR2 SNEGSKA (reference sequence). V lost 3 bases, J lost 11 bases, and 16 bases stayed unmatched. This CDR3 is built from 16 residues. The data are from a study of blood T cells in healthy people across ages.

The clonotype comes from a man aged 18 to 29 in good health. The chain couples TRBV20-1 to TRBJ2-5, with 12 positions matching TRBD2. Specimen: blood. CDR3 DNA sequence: TGCAGTGCTAGTGCTGCTAGCGGGAGGGCCAGCGACGGGCAGTACTTC. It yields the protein CSASAASGRASDGQYF.